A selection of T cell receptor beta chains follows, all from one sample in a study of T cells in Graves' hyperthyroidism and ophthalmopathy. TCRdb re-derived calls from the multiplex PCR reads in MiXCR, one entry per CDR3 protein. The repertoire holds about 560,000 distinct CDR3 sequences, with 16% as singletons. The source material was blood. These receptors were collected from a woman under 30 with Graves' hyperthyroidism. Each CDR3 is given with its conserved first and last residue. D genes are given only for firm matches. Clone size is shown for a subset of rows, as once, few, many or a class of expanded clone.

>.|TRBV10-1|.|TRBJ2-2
TGCGCCAGCAGCGCTGCCGGGGCGCTATACACCGGGGAGCTGTTTTTT
CASSAAGALYTGELFF
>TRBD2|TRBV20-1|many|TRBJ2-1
TGCAGTGCTAGAGGGTTCGGTCGGGGAGGGTCCTACAATGAGCAGTTCTTC
CSARGFGRGGSYNEQFF
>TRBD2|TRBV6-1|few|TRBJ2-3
TGTGCCAGCAGCATCGGGAGGGGCACAGATACGCAGTATTTT
CASSIGRGTDTQYF
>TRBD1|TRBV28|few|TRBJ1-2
TGTGCCAGCAGTTCCCAGGGCGGACAGGGAGCGCTCAGGGGCTATGGCTACACCTTC
CASSSQGGQGALRGYGYTF
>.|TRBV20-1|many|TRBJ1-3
TGCAGTGCTAGAGAGGGAAACACCATATATTTT
CSAREGNTIYF
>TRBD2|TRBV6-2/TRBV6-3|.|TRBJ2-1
TGTGCCAGCAGTGCACTAGCGGGAGGGCCAGGTGAGCAGTTCTTC
CASSALAGGPGEQFF
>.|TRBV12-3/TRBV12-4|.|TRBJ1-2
TGTGCCAGCAGTTTAACATCCGCTAATGGCTACACCTTC
CASSLTSANGYTF
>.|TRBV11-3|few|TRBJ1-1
TGTGCCAGCAGCTTACAGTGGGACACTGAAGCTTTCTTT
CASSLQWDTEAFF
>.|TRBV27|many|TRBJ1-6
TGTGCCAGCAGTCCTCGGACAGCGCCCGATTCACCCCTCCACTTT
CASSPRTAPDSPLHF
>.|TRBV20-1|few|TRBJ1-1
TGCAGTGCTTATCGGGTGGCTGAAGCTTTCTTT
CSAYRVAEAFF
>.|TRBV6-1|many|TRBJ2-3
TGTGCCAGCAGTGAAGGCTCAGATACGCAGTATTTT
CASSEGSDTQYF
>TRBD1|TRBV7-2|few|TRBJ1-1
TGTGCCAGCGGGCCCGGGACAGGGGCGTCTGAAGCTTTCTTT
CASGPGTGASEAFF
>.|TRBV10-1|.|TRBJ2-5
TGCGCCAGCAGTGAGGGTCAGCCGGAGACCCAGTACTTC
CASSEGQPETQYF
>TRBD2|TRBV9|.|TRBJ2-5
TGTGCCAGCAGCCCCCAAGGAGCGGGAGGCCCAACGGCCCAGTACTTC
CASSPQGAGGPTAQYF
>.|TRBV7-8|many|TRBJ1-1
TGTGCCAGCAGCCCGACTTTGTCGAACACTGAAGCTTTCTTT
CASSPTLSNTEAFF
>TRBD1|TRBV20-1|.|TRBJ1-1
TGCAGTGCTAGACCTGCCGGGACAGTTGACACTGAAGCTTTCTTT
CSARPAGTVDTEAFF
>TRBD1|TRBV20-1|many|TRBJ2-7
TGCAGTGCTATTGGACAGGGCCCCTACGAGCAGTACTTC
CSAIGQGPYEQYF
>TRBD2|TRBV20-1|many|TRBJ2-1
TGCAGTGCTGGGGGACTAGCCAATGAGCAGTTCTTC
CSAGGLANEQFF
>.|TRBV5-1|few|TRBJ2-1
TGCGCCAGCGAACCGAAGAGCGGTGACAATGAGCAGTTCTTC
CASEPKSGDNEQFF
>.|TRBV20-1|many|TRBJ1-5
TGCAGTGCTCCCCGCGGAGGGGATTGGGATCAGCCCCAGCATTTT
CSAPRGGDWDQPQHF
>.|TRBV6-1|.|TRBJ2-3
TGTGCCAGCAGTTGGAGACTGGGAGATACGCAGTATTTT
CASSWRLGDTQYF
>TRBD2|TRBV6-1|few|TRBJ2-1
TGTGCCAGCAGACACGGGACTAGCGGGATTCTTAATGAGCAGTTCTTC
CASRHGTSGILNEQFF